This TCR beta chain was observed in a study of CXCR3-negative and CXCR3-positive naive CD8 T cells. Study information: About 140 million TRB reads in total, about 1.5 +/- 0.3 million per library.

The CDR3 length is 14 residues. CDR1 SGHTS and CDR2 YDEGEE come from the germline V gene. Concerning this clonotype itself: Its specificity is not known.

UMI-labeled 5' RACE TRB cDNA libraries were prepared from the cells. TCRdb re-called the 5' RACE reads, yielding one record per CDR3 amino acid sequence without DNA. The sample includes about 40,000 distinct CDR3 sequences. Study-level points and caveats: Memory CD8+ T cell repertoires were far less diverse than both naive subsets. Naive subsets showed comparable surface CD5, and TCR interaction strength was also inferred from TRB CDR3 physicochemistry. For naive cells, CXCR3-negative and CXCR3-positive subsets had similar TRBV-TRBJ usage; for memory cells, usage differed.

The V call is TRBV5-8, the J call TRBJ1-1; the TRBD1 assignment by TCRdb is unverifiable without DNA. Sequencing was done on a sample of memory CD8+ T cells from blood. The sequence was obtained from a human donor in good health. Some clones in this sample may be carry-over from other donors' samples. CDR3 sequence: CASSWEDMRFGAFF.